The present T cell receptor (beta chain) was sequenced within a study of shared clonotypes between healthy human individuals. This clone came up many times. The CDR3 totals 13 residues. Germline lookup yields CDR1 SGHKS and CDR2 YYEKEE (reference sequence). V lost 1 base and J lost 8, with 12 bases in between. Each replicate PCR on the sorted subsets used 200 to 250 ng DNA (roughly 32,000 T cell genomes). Method: immunoSEQ multiplex PCR; TCRdb's copy keeps in-frame clones and lacks some. The data show approximately 330,000 clones, with roughly 80% seen just once and under 11% held by the top ten. The sample consisted of memory CD4+ T cells sorted from blood. Subset meaning: CD45RA-negative fraction. J is TRBJ1-2 and V is TRBV5-5; D is unclear. This receptor was taken from a man aged 25 to 40 in good health. The CDR3 DNA reads as TGTGCCAGCAGCTTGTCGGGGTCGTACGGCTACACCTTC. It is translated as CASSLSGSYGYTF.